These 19 T cell receptor beta chains originate from one sample sequenced in a study of cytomegalovirus exposure and HLA in healthy donors. PCR amplification relied on 60 Vbeta primers (plus 13 Jbeta primers). The method was immunoSEQ multiplex PCR; TCRdb's version includes in-frame clones alone and lacks a portion of them. Among approximately 170,000 clones listed, around 75% were seen once. Sequencing was carried out using PBMCs. The receptors shown here come from a male donor in good health and CMV-seronegative.

This clone showed up just once. The V call is TRBV30, the J call TRBJ1-5, with D perhaps matching TRBD1 (5 bases). Germline CDR1 is GTSNPN and CDR2 is SVGIG (reference sequence). The V gene lost 7 bases and the J gene lost 5 bases, with 15 bases spanning the gap. The CDR3 is 13 residues long. CDR3 protein: CAFSDGGDQPQHF. Here the CDR3 DNA reads TGTGCCTTTTCGGACGGGGGGGATCAGCCCCAGCATTTT.

The V and J genes are TRBV5-1 and TRBJ2-5; no clear D gene. Matching the DNA end better, TRBJ2-7 makes the J call doubtful. Germline V CDR1 and CDR2: SGHRS, YFSETQ. The CDR3 runs to 12 residues. This chain's CDR3 is CASSPNSYEQYF. CDR3 nucleotides: TGCGCCAGCTCCCCTAACTCCTACGAGCAGTACTTC.

J is TRBJ1-6 and V is TRBV19; 9 bases align to TRBD1. V trimming: 5 bases; J trimming: 9 bases; junction bases outside the gene matches: 20. Germline-derived CDR1 and CDR2 are LNHDA and SQIVND (reference sequence). The CDR3 covers 19 residues. The CDR3 sequence is CASSASLPGQGRVGSPLHF. Here the CDR3 DNA reads TGTGCCAGTAGTGCTAGCCTTCCGGGACAGGGAAGAGTTGGTTCACCCCTCCACTTT.

As to this clone: Compared with germline, one end of the junction differs, possibly owing to a read error. The V gene is TRBV30, the J gene TRBJ2-7; D may be TRBD2 (5 bases). The CDR3 has 12 amino acids. CDR1 is GTSNPN and CDR2 is SVGIG in the germline V gene (reference sequence). CDR3 in amino acids: CAWSPSSHEQYF. The CDR3 bases are TGTGCCTGGAGCCCTAGCTCCCACGAGCAGTACTTC. Complete variable domain (other parts from reference TRBV30 and TRBJ2-7): SQTIHQWPATLVQPVGSPLSLECTVEGTSNPNLYWYRQAAGRGLQLLFYSVGIGQISSEVPQNLSASRPQDRQFILSSKKLLLSDSGFYLCAWSPSSHEQYFGPGTRLTVT.

The rearrangement uses TRBV9 and TRBJ1-5, with 9 bases that match TRBD1. This CDR3 has 15 residues. Germline V gene data show CDR1 as SGDLS and CDR2 as YYNGEE. V dropped 7 bases and J dropped 5; count of bases not matched to a gene: 10. The CDR3: CASARTGDPHQPQHF. CDR3 coding DNA: TGTGCCAGCGCACGGACAGGGGATCCCCATCAGCCCCAGCATTTT.

The genes are TRBV6-6 and TRBJ2-7; no reliable D call. Germline assignment: CDR1 MNHNY and CDR2 SVGAGI (reference sequence). CDR3 length equals 15 residues. The ends were cut back, 6 bases at V and 0 bases at J, with 15 bases in the middle. CDR3 sequence (DNA): TGTGCCAGCAGGTCAATAAATCCGGGCTCCTACGAGCAGTACTTC. Its translation is CASRSINPGSYEQYF.

The chain couples TRBV6-6 to TRBJ2-5, with a tentative D call TRBD2 (6 bases). CDR3 length: 14 amino acids. Germline loops: CDR1 MNHNY, CDR2 SVGAGI (reference sequence). V was clipped by 2 bases and J by 5 bases, with 12 bases between them. CDR3 nucleotides: TGTGCCAGCAGTTACATGAGCGGGCGTGAGACCCAGTACTTC. Residues: CASSYMSGRETQYF.

The gene calls are TRBV20-1 and TRBJ1-2; TRBD1 might be the D (6 bases). Per germline, CDR1 DFQATT and CDR2 SNEGSKA (reference sequence). The germline V and J ends were trimmed by 8 bases and 4 bases, with 11 bases remaining between them. This CDR3 region has 11 residues. CDR3 loop: CSFRGSYGYTF. CDR3 coding DNA: TGCAGTTTTAGGGGGAGCTATGGCTACACCTTC.

Regarding this clone: Other DNA sequences in this sample translate to the same CDR3. This chain connects TRBV6-1 to TRBJ1-4; 9 positions agree with TRBD1. The CDR3 is made up of 13 amino acids. With 4 bases clipped from V and 7 bases from J, the junction kept 1 base outside the gene matches. Per the germline V gene, CDR1 is MNHNS and CDR2 is SASEGT. The CDR3 DNA reads TGTGCCAGCAGTGGGACAGGGGTTGAAAAACTGTTTTTT. This translates into CASSGTGVEKLFF.

The CDR3 nucleotides read TGTGCCAGCATCTTGGGGGCTTTTTCAACGCAGTATTTT. Amino acids: CASILGAFSTQYF. This chain connects TRBV16 to TRBJ2-3, with D perhaps matching TRBD1 (6 bases). V was shortened by 7 bases and J by 9 bases, with 17 bases between the two germline ends. Germline V gene lookup returns CDR1 KGHSY and CDR2 FQNENV. This CDR3 region has 13 residues.

CDR3 amino acids: CASSVLNTIYF. CDR3 coding DNA: TGTGCCAGCAGCGTTTTAAACACCATATATTTT. V and J are TRBV2 and TRBJ1-3; unclear D gene. Germline V gene data show CDR1 as SNHLY and CDR2 as FYNNEI. Trimming left V 6 bases short and J 6 bases short, with 6 bases between. The CDR3 length is 11 residues.

This chain uses TRBV9 with TRBJ1-2, with 9 bases lining up with TRBD1. V was clipped by 5 bases and J by 10 bases; unmatched bases: 12. Germline values: CDR1 SGDLS, CDR2 YYNGEE. The CDR3 runs to 14 residues. In DNA form, the CDR3 reads TGTGCCAGCAGATCCTCGGGACAGGGACGTCTCTACACCTTC. Protein product: CASRSSGQGRLYTF.

The chain uses TRBV5-4 and TRBJ1-4; D remains ambiguous. This CDR3 spans 15 amino acids. V was shortened by 2 bases and J by 7 bases, with 15 bases between the two germline ends. Germline V lookup: CDR1 SGHNT, CDR2 YYREEE (reference sequence). The DNA of the CDR3 is TGTGCCAGCAGCTTATCCTTGGAGGGCGGTGAAAAACTGTTTTTT. This encodes CASSLSLEGGEKLFF.

The chain combines TRBV11-2 with TRBJ1-3; D remains ambiguous. CDR3 size: 15 residues. Germline V gene sequence: CDR1 SGHAT, CDR2 FQNNGV. V was cut by 5 bases and J by 3 bases, with 14 bases left in between. The CDR3 sequence is CASSATALGGNTIYF. As DNA, the CDR3 is TGTGCCAGCAGCGCCACAGCCCTGGGTGGAAACACCATATATTTT.

The V call is TRBV10-3, the J call TRBJ2-1; TRBD2 is a possible D gene (7 bases). This CDR3 spans 15 amino acids. Germline-derived CDR1 and CDR2 are ENHRY and SYGVKD. V was trimmed by 7 bases and J by 9 bases, leaving 22 bases between them. The CDR3 loop is CAITPEGGGRGEQFF. In DNA form, the CDR3 reads TGTGCCATCACCCCCGAGGGCGGGGGCCGGGGTGAGCAGTTCTTC.

This chain connects TRBV12-5 to TRBJ1-1; a possible D gene is TRBD1 (5 bases). Per the germline V gene, CDR1 is LGHNT and CDR2 is FRNRAP. There are 13 residues in the CDR3. V was cut by 6 bases and J by 0 bases, with 8 bases left in between. CDR3: CASGTGVNTEAFF. CDR3 DNA: TGTGCTAGTGGGACGGGGGTGAACACTGAAGCTTTCTTT.

The chain has TRBV2 and TRBJ1-4; 7 positions agree with TRBD1. J lost 10 bases, V lost 2 bases, and 1 base had no gene match. There are 12 residues in the CDR3. Germline V lookup: CDR1 SNHLY, CDR2 FYNNEI. The CDR3 loop is CASSEYRGKLFF. The CDR3 DNA is TGTGCCAGCAGTGAATACAGGGGAAAACTGTTTTTT.

The rearrangement uses TRBV7-9 and TRBJ2-3; 7 nucleotides line up with TRBD2. V was clipped by 8 bases and J by 4 bases; unmatched bases: 9. This CDR3 has 14 amino acids. The germline V gene has CDR1 SEHNR and CDR2 FQNEAQ (reference sequence). The CDR3 loop reads CASRSGSGADTQYF. DNA of the CDR3: TGTGCCAGCCGTTCAGGAAGCGGGGCAGATACGCAGTATTTT. Looking up the rest from reference TRBV7-9 and TRBJ2-3 gives the full variable domain: DTGVSQNPRHKITKRGQNVTFRCDPISEHNRLYWYRQTLGQGPEFLTYFQNEAQLEKSRLLSDRFSAERPKGSFSTLEIQRTEQGDSAMYLCASRSGSGADTQYFGPGTRLTVL.

V is TRBV9 and J is TRBJ1-2, with D uncertain. The CDR3 is 13 residues long. Trimming removed 0 bases from V and 7 bases from J, with 10 bases in between. CDR1 and CDR2 (germline): SGDLS, YYNGEE. CDR3 sequence: CASSVGREVGYTF. Here the CDR3 DNA reads TGTGCCAGCAGCGTAGGGAGGGAGGTTGGCTACACCTTC.